The 12 T cell receptor beta chains reported below all come from one sample, sequenced in a study of cytomegalovirus exposure and HLA in healthy donors. The PCR used 60 Vbeta and 13 Jbeta primers. Measured with immunoSEQ multiplex PCR; TCRdb has only the in-frame clones, and not every one. The top ten hold 1.5% of the sample, which has 180,000 or so clones, roughly 80% seen once. Source material: PBMCs. These TCRs come from a man in his forties in good health and CMV-seronegative.

The V call is TRBV18, the J call TRBJ1-2; D is perhaps TRBD1 (5 bases). The CDR3 consists of 14 residues. Germline loops: CDR1 KGHSH, CDR2 LQKENI. V gave up 3 bases and J gave up 3 bases, with 11 bases separating them. The CDR3 nucleotides read TGTGCCAGCTCACCTCTTGACAGCTACTATGGCTACACCTTC. Its protein product is CASSPLDSYYGYTF.

As concerns this clone: Other DNA sequences in this sample translate to the same CDR3. V usage is TRBV6-5 and J usage is TRBJ1-2, with 7 bases lining up with TRBD1. V dropped 6 bases and J dropped 1; count of bases not matched to a gene: 2. The CDR3 consists of 13 residues. In germline, CDR1 is MNHEY, CDR2 SVGAGI. The CDR3 DNA is TGTGCCAGCAGCCCAGGGGGTAACTATGGCTACACCTTC. The encoded protein is CASSPGGNYGYTF.

The table lists this clone with a count of one. V gene TRBV5-6 combines with J gene TRBJ2-7; weak D call: TRBD2 (5 bases). Germline loops: CDR1 SGHDT, CDR2 YYEEEE. The CDR3 has 14 residues. V was pared by 5 bases and J by 2 bases, with 14 bases between. CDR3 protein: CASRTLRGAYEQYF. CDR3 coding DNA: TGTGCCAGCAGGACCCTCCGGGGTGCCTACGAGCAGTACTTC.

CDR3 bases: TGTGCCAGCAGTTTCTCAGTGTTGCAGGGGGGCTCCTACGAGCAGTACTTC. This codes for CASSFSVLQGGSYEQYF. The V gene is TRBV27, the J gene TRBJ2-7, with D possibly TRBD1 on 7 matching bases. Trimming removed 3 bases at V and 0 bases at J, with 18 bases between. The CDR3 contains 17 residues. Germline V gene lookup returns CDR1 MNHEY and CDR2 SMNVEV (reference sequence).

This sequence joins TRBV7-3 and TRBJ2-6; tentative D call: TRBD2 (6 bases). This CDR3 spans 18 amino acids. CDR1 is SGHTA and CDR2 is FQGTGA in the germline V gene. V shed 1 base and J shed 2 bases, with 15 bases lying between them. CDR3: CASSLRGLPLTGANVLTF. CDR3 DNA sequence: TGTGCCAGCAGCTTAAGGGGACTTCCTCTTACTGGGGCCAACGTCCTGACTTTC.

The J gene is TRBJ2-2, the V gene TRBV11-1; 11 bases map to TRBD2. With V trimmed by 3 bases and J by 7 bases, 4 bases remained unmatched. CDR3 size: 15 residues. Per germline, CDR1 SGHAT and CDR2 FQDESV (reference sequence). For the CDR3, the DNA is TGTGCCAGCAGCTTTAGCGGGGGGGCCGTCGGGGAGCTGTTTTTT. This encodes CASSFSGGAVGELFF.

The V gene is TRBV11-3, the J gene TRBJ2-5; tentatively, D is TRBD2 (7 bases). CDR3 length: 18 residues. V was clipped by 3 bases and J by 2 bases, with 22 bases between them. Per the germline V gene, CDR1 is SGHNT and CDR2 is YENEEA. The CDR3, as DNA: TGTGCCAGCAGCTTGCGGGGTTCGGGGGCGGGGGTACAAGAGACCCAGTACTTC. It specifies CASSLRGSGAGVQETQYF.

Comment on this clone: This CDR3 is also generated by other DNA sequences in the sample. V is TRBV27 and J is TRBJ2-3, with 9 bases identical to TRBD2. V shed 5 bases and J 3 bases; nucleotides not matched to a gene: 12. CDR1 is MNHEY, CDR2 SMNVEV, per germline (reference sequence). This CDR3 is 17 amino acids long. The CDR3 DNA reads as TGTGCCAGCAGTCTAGGCGGGGGGGGGCCTAGTACAGATACGCAGTATTTT. It encodes CASSLGGGGPSTDTQYF.

This clone has more than one count but fewer than ten. The gene calls are TRBV7-2 and TRBJ2-3; a weak D match, TRBD1 (6 bases). The CDR3 runs to 16 residues. Trimming shortened V by 1 base and J by 0 bases, and 11 bases separated the two germline ends. Germline V lookup: CDR1 SGHTA, CDR2 FQGNSA. CDR3 nucleotide sequence: TGTGCCAGCAGCTTAGGGGGGCGGACTAGCACAGATACGCAGTATTTT. It is translated as CASSLGGRTSTDTQYF. The full variable domain, in which reference TRBV7-2 and TRBJ2-3 provide the parts outside the CDR3, is GAGVSQSPSNKVTEKGKDVELRCDPISGHTALYWYRQSLGQGLEFLIYFQGNSAPDKSGLPSDRFSAERTGGSVSTLTIQRTQQEDSAVYLCASSLGGRTSTDTQYFGPGTRLTVL.

A few counts support this clone. This sequence joins TRBV25-1 and TRBJ1-5, with 11 bases matching TRBD1. Per germline, CDR1 MGHDK and CDR2 SYGVNS. The CDR3 totals 13 residues. With 8 bases clipped from V and 7 bases from J, the junction kept 4 bases outside the gene matches. The CDR3: CASGRTGGQPQHF. The CDR3 DNA sequence: TGTGCCAGCGGAAGGACAGGGGGCCAGCCCCAGCATTTT.

The chain is built from TRBV5-1 and TRBJ2-3; D is perhaps TRBD1 (6 bases). There are 14 residues in the CDR3. V shed 6 bases and J shed 1 base, with 12 bases lying between them. Germline CDR1 and CDR2: SGHRS and YFSETQ. The CDR3 nucleotides read TGCGCCAGCAAAGGTGAGGGGGGCACAGATACGCAGTATTTT. This sequence encodes CASKGEGGTDTQYF.

The chain employs TRBV4-1 and TRBJ1-1; D is perhaps TRBD1 (6 bases). V shed 2 bases and J shed 4 bases, with 14 bases lying between them. The V gene's germline CDR1 is MGHRA and CDR2 YSYEKL. The CDR3 is made up of 15 amino acids. The CDR3 nucleotides read TGCGCCAGCAGCCAACCCACTACAGGGACCACTGAAGCTTTCTTT. Amino acids: CASSQPTTGTTEAFF.